Following are 19 T cell receptor beta chains from one sample sequenced in a study of cytomegalovirus exposure and HLA in healthy donors. The PCR employed 60 Vbeta primers together with 13 Jbeta primers. The protocol was immunoSEQ multiplex PCR, while the TCRdb copy is restricted to in-frame clones and leaves out a portion. This table has over 100,000 clones, roughly 9% appearing once. Sequencing input: PBMCs. Source of these receptors: a woman aged 40 to 50 in good health and CMV-seropositive.

This clone was seen only a few times. The chain combines TRBV5-1 with TRBJ2-7; no reliable D call. V was clipped by 2 bases and J by 6 bases, with 15 bases between them. From germline, CDR1 is SGHRS and CDR2 YFSETQ. This CDR3 contains 14 residues. The CDR3 DNA reads TGCGCCAGCAGCTTAGTCGCAGGTCCCGGCGAGCAGTACTTC. Its protein is CASSLVAGPGEQYF.

This chain links TRBV7-2 with TRBJ2-1, with 7 bases matching TRBD2. The germline V gene encodes CDR1 SGHTA and CDR2 FQGNSA. V dropped 3 bases and J dropped 5; count of bases not matched to a gene: 1. This CDR3 contains 13 residues. The CDR3 protein is CASSFGGNNEQFF. In DNA form, the CDR3 reads TGTGCCAGCAGCTTCGGGGGGAACAATGAGCAGTTCTTC. Full variable domain (remainder filled in from reference TRBV7-2 and TRBJ2-1): GAGVSQSPSNKVTEKGKDVELRCDPISGHTALYWYRQSLGQGLEFLIYFQGNSAPDKSGLPSDRFSAERTGGSVSTLTIQRTQQEDSAVYLCASSFGGNNEQFFGPGTRLTVL.

This clone occurred a few times. This chain connects TRBV29-1 to TRBJ2-5; 7 nucleotides line up with TRBD2. Trimming cost V 2 bases and J 5 bases; bases outside gene matches: 5. Germline CDR1 is SQVTM and CDR2 is ANQGSEA. CDR3 length equals 13 residues. In DNA, the CDR3 is TGCAGCGTTGAATTTTTAGCGGGTGAGACCCAGTACTTC. Protein: CSVEFLAGETQYF. Full variable domain (rest looked up from reference TRBV29-1 and TRBJ2-5): SAVISQKPSRDICQRGTSLTIQCQVDSQVTMMFWYRQQPGQSLTLIATANQGSEATYESGFVIDKFPISRPNLTFSTLTVSNMSPEDSSIYLCSVEFLAGETQYFGPGTRLLVL.

The rearrangement uses TRBV9 and TRBJ2-3; the D gene is possibly TRBD2 (5 bases). The length of the CDR3 is 13 residues. Germline loops: CDR1 SGDLS, CDR2 YYNGEE. Trimming left V 3 bases short and J 5 bases short, with 10 bases between. Here the CDR3 DNA reads TGTGCCAGCAGCGGAGGAGGCGGAGATACGCAGTATTTT. Translation: CASSGGGGDTQYF.

The chain recombines TRBV2 with TRBJ1-2, with 8 positions matching TRBD1. The CDR3 covers 14 residues. V gave up 6 bases and J gave up 1 base; unmatched junction bases: 4. Germline CDR1 SNHLY, CDR2 FYNNEI. The CDR3 region is CASSQTGDNYGYTF. Written as DNA, the CDR3 is TGTGCCAGCAGCCAGACAGGGGATAACTATGGCTACACCTTC. The variable domain in full, with the rest retrieved from reference TRBV2 and TRBJ1-2, is EPEVTQTPSHQVTQMGQEVILRCVPISNHLYFYWYRQILGQKVEFLVSFYNNEISEKSEIFDDQFSVERPDGSNFTLKIRSTKLEDSAMYFCASSQTGDNYGYTFGSGTRLTVV.

The genes are TRBV6-5 and TRBJ1-1; D is possibly TRBD1 (6 bases). CDR1 is MNHEY and CDR2 is SVGAGI in the germline V gene. The V and J ends lost 2 bases and 4 bases respectively, with 8 bases between them. The CDR3 extends over 13 amino acids. CDR3 coding DNA: TGTGCCAGCAGTTACGGGGGCCTCACTGAAGCTTTCTTT. Translating it yields CASSYGGLTEAFF.

This clone was counted a few times. This chain connects TRBV7-8 to TRBJ2-6, with D perhaps matching TRBD1 (6 bases). Trimming shortened V by 1 base and J by 0 bases, and 16 bases separated the two germline ends. Germline CDR1 SGHVS, CDR2 FQNEAQ. The CDR3 contains 19 residues. The DNA of the CDR3 is TGTGCCAGCAGCTTAGTATGGGGGACACGGCGCTCTGGGGCCAACGTCCTGACTTTC. Its translation is CASSLVWGTRRSGANVLTF.

The V gene is TRBV18, the J gene TRBJ1-4; D is unresolved. Germline assignment: CDR1 KGHSH and CDR2 LQKENI. The CDR3 runs to 14 residues. The V end was cut by 6 bases, the J end by 6 bases, with 14 bases between. The CDR3: CASSSGEGDEKLFF. The CDR3 region has the DNA TGTGCCAGCTCCTCAGGAGAGGGAGATGAAAAACTGTTTTTT.

The chain uses TRBV19 and TRBJ2-2, with D perhaps TRBD2 (8 bases). Trimming took 10 bases from V and 3 from J, leaving 21 bases between them. This CDR3 spans 16 amino acids. Germline-derived CDR1 and CDR2 are LNHDA and SQIVND (reference sequence). Written as DNA, the CDR3 is TGTGCCATCGGGAGGGGGCTAATGTCTGACACCGGGGAGCTGTTTTTT. The encoded protein is CAIGRGLMSDTGELFF.

The sample holds a few counts of this clone. The chain employs TRBV29-1 and TRBJ2-3, with D possibly being TRBD1 (6 bases). The CDR3 runs to 14 residues. Trimming stripped 4 bases from V and 1 base from J, with 12 bases between. The germline V gene encodes CDR1 SQVTM and CDR2 ANQGSEA. The CDR3 region is CSVAQGRGTDTQYF. CDR3 nucleotides: TGCAGCGTTGCCCAGGGGAGAGGCACAGATACGCAGTATTTT.

This clone was counted between two and nine times. The chain joins TRBV4-1 to TRBJ1-4; D unresolved. This CDR3 has 15 amino acids. CDR1 is MGHRA, CDR2 YSYEKL, per germline. Trimming removed 7 bases at V and 0 bases at J, with 12 bases between. CDR3 protein: CASTNRDATNEKLFF. The DNA of the CDR3 is TGCGCCAGCACTAACCGGGATGCAACTAATGAAAAACTGTTTTTT.

The rearrangement uses TRBV10-3 and TRBJ2-5; a possible D gene is TRBD2 (6 bases). V lost 3 bases and J lost 3, with 14 bases in between. The CDR3 length is 15 residues. CDR1 and CDR2 from the germline V gene are ENHRY and SYGVKD. The CDR3 is CAISEGRGAKETQYF. CDR3 sequence (DNA): TGTGCCATCAGTGAAGGGCGGGGCGCTAAAGAGACCCAGTACTTC.

This clone was recorded a few times. This chain uses TRBV2 with TRBJ2-7; TRBD2 agrees at 8 bases. Germline CDR1 reads SNHLY; CDR2 reads FYNNEI. V shed 5 bases, J shed 0 bases, and the junction held 3 bases outside the gene matches. The CDR3 runs to 14 residues. DNA of the CDR3: TGTGCCAGCAGTTCAAGCGGGGGCTCCTACGAGCAGTACTTC. Translation: CASSSSGGSYEQYF.

This clone was counted between two and nine times. Since no conserved phenylalanine or tryptophan closes the CDR3, a read error is the likely cause. J is TRBJ1-5 and V is TRBV6-5, with D maybe TRBD1 (6 bases). The CDR3 contains 15 residues. Looked up from germline, CDR1 is MNHEY and CDR2 is SVGAGI. This CDR3 is CASSPGQNSNQAQHV. CDR3 in DNA: TGTGCCAGCAGCCCCGGACAGAATAGCAATCAGGCCCAGCATGTT.

The chain recombines TRBV29-1 with TRBJ2-7; 13 nucleotides align to TRBD2. Germline loops: CDR1 SQVTM, CDR2 ANQGSEA. The CDR3 sequence is 14 residues long. Trimming at V came to 4 bases and at J to 2 bases, leaving 2 bases not matched to a gene. CDR3 residues: CSVATSGGTYEQYF. The CDR3 DNA reads as TGCAGCGTTGCGACTAGCGGGGGGACCTACGAGCAGTACTTC.

This chain joins TRBV2 and TRBJ1-6; 7 positions match TRBD1. The CDR3 covers 14 residues. Per the germline V gene, CDR1 is SNHLY and CDR2 is FYNNEI. The J segment lost 7 bases and the V segment lost 6 bases, leaving 6 bases of the junction unmatched. In nucleotides, the CDR3 is TGTGCCAGCAGACCCGGGACAGTAAATTCACCCCTCCACTTT. Translating gives CASRPGTVNSPLHF.

This clone occurred a few times. The chain couples TRBV7-8 to TRBJ1-2, with D unresolved. Per germline, CDR1 SGHVS and CDR2 FQNEAQ. The CDR3 is made up of 13 amino acids. V lost 4 bases, J lost 6 bases, and 12 bases lay in between. DNA for the CDR3: TGTGCCAGCAGCTCCCGTTCCAGTGATGGCTACACCTTC. It encodes CASSSRSSDGYTF.

This clone was seen a few times. The chain carries TRBV6-5 and TRBJ2-1; 8 bases map to TRBD2. The CDR3 covers 15 residues. The germline V gene has CDR1 MNHEY and CDR2 SVGAGI. J lost 5 bases, V lost 7 bases, and 10 bases had no gene match. In DNA form, the CDR3 reads TGTGCCAGCACCCCTGGACTAGCTCTGAACAATGAGCAGTTCTTC. Its protein is CASTPGLALNNEQFF.

Concerning this clone: Relative to the germline gene, one junction end is altered; a read error may explain this. V usage is TRBV29-1 and J usage is TRBJ1-1, with D possibly TRBD1 on 5 matching bases. Germline CDR1 reads SQVTM; CDR2 reads ANQGSEA. The CDR3 consists of 10 residues. DNA of the CDR3: TGCAGCGCCCGGGGGACTGGAGCTTTCTTT. Amino acid sequence: CSARGTGAFF.